A few counts support the clone carrying this TCR beta chain. Per the germline V gene, CDR1 is SEHNR and CDR2 is FQNEAQ (reference sequence). The CDR3 loop spans 14 amino acids. The V segment lost 6 bases and the J segment 2 bases; nucleotides outside the gene matches: 4. This entry comes from a study of T-cell reconstitution after alpha-beta-depleted transplantation in children. For TCRbeta, the library was prepared with unique molecular identifiers. TCRdb re-derived calls from the PCR reads in MiXCR, one entry per CDR3 protein. The sample consists of around 300,000 distinct CDR3 sequences, approximately 20% of them appearing once.

This sample comprised PBMCs, mostly from graft donor cells, obtained 180 days after TCRalphabeta/CD19-depleted stem cell transplant. The rearrangement links TRBV7-9 to TRBJ2-7; 10 positions match TRBD1. The receptor's source is a male patient younger than 18 who had a stem cell transplant for acute lymphoblastic leukemia, so the T cells may come from the graft donor. The chain's CDR3 is CASSFDRGPYEQYF. The DNA of the CDR3 is TGTGCCAGCAGTTTCGACAGGGGGCCCTACGAGCAGTACTTC.